This T cell receptor beta chain was found in a study of shared clonotypes between healthy human individuals. Investigators divided CD4+ cells into CD45RA+ naive and CD45RA-negative memory subsets. V was cut by 1 base and J by 4 bases, with 14 bases left in between. The CDR3 length is 15 residues. Germline V CDR1 and CDR2: SGHTA, FQGNSA. Splitting of each subset's genomic DNA was done evenly across several immunoSEQ plates. As processed by the authors: ImmunoSEQ only sent back junction sequences with no quality scores, so filtering was done differently. TCRdb keeps only in-frame clones here, not all; method: immunoSEQ multiplex PCR. From that table come the V and J calls and clone size; the DNA was used to work out D and trimming. Of fewer than 1.4 million clones detected, about 80% appear once; the ten largest clones hold roughly 0.62%. The study, taken as a whole, reports: Enrolling few donors narrowed the genetic and exposure-history diversity that was represented.

A word on this clone: The antigen is unknown.

The TCR was taken from a young man in good health. Some clones in this sample may be carry-over from other donors' samples. The V gene is TRBV7-2, the J gene TRBJ2-7, with TRBD2 as a possible D gene (6 bases). Sequenced: memory CD4+ T cells from PBMCs. This sample's subset: CD45RA-negative fraction. CDR3 loop: CASSLGDSQTYEQYF. The CDR3 nucleotides are TGTGCCAGCAGCTTAGGGGACTCTCAGACTTACGAGCAGTACTTC.